The next 25 T cell receptor beta chains were all read from a single sample in a study of blood T cell repertoires in COVID-19. The assay was immunoSEQ multiplex PCR, and TCRdb's table has in-frame clones only and misses some. The sample has about 480,000 clones; roughly nine tenths are singletons. Source material: peripheral blood. The receptors here all came from a young man with COVID-19, enrolled during active disease.

The rearrangement links TRBV6-5 to TRBJ1-5; a weak D match, TRBD1 (6 bases). The germline CDR1 and CDR2 sequences are MNHEY and SVGAGI. V was pared by 0 bases and J by 5 bases, with 11 bases between. The CDR3 contains 15 residues. As DNA, the CDR3 is TGTGCCAGCAGTTACTCGGCAGGGGTGCATCAGCCCCAGCATTTT. As protein: CASSYSAGVHQPQHF.

The chain joins TRBV6-6 to TRBJ2-5; TRBD1 might be the D (5 bases). The CDR3 is 12 amino acids. V was clipped by 2 bases and J by 8 bases, with 9 bases between them. Per germline, CDR1 MNHNY and CDR2 SVGAGI (reference sequence). CDR3 loop: CASSYEGVTQYF. The CDR3, as DNA: TGTGCCAGCAGTTACGAAGGGGTTACCCAGTACTTC.

The sample holds one count of this clone. The sample contains more than one DNA sequence encoding this CDR3. CDR3: CASSLQGNQPQHF. CDR3 nucleotides: TGTGCCAGCAGTTTGCAGGGAAATCAGCCCCAGCATTTT. This chain connects TRBV6-5 to TRBJ1-5; possibly TRBD1 for D (5 bases). The CDR3 covers 13 residues. Trimming took off 4 bases at V and 4 bases at J, with 8 bases between the two ends. Germline V gene data show CDR1 as MNHEY and CDR2 as SVGAGI.

For this clone: This sample includes further DNA sequences coding for the same CDR3. This chain connects TRBV5-4 to TRBJ2-1; 7 positions match TRBD2. The V segment lost 3 bases and the J segment 0 bases; nucleotides outside the gene matches: 3. Looked up from germline, CDR1 is SGHNT and CDR2 is YYREEE (reference sequence). The CDR3 runs 15 residues. Written as DNA, the CDR3 is TGTGCCAGCAGCTGGGGGGGTAGCTCCTACAATGAGCAGTTCTTC. Encoded protein: CASSWGGSSYNEQFF.

CDR3 coding DNA: TGTGCCTGGAGTGAAGGGACACCTAATCAGCCCCAGCATTTT. Its protein is CAWSEGTPNQPQHF. The chain joins TRBV30 to TRBJ1-5; the D gene is possibly TRBD1 (6 bases). The CDR3 sequence is 14 residues long. Germline CDR1 and CDR2: GTSNPN and SVGIG (reference sequence). Trimming removed 1 base from V and 4 bases from J, with 11 bases in between.

J is TRBJ2-1 and V is TRBV11-2, with TRBD2 identical over 7 bases. The junction had 3 bases not matched to a gene; V was cut back by 3 bases and J by 4 bases. Germline-derived CDR1 and CDR2 are SGHAT and FQNNGV. This CDR3 has 14 amino acids. Here the CDR3 reads CASSFLAEYNEQFF. The CDR3 DNA reads TGTGCCAGCAGCTTTCTAGCGGAGTACAATGAGCAGTTCTTC.

The rearrangement uses TRBV11-2 and TRBJ2-2; D is undetermined. CDR1 and CDR2 from the germline V gene are SGHAT and FQNNGV. The CDR3 has 13 amino acids. Trimming pared 0 bases from V and 9 bases from J, leaving 8 bases between. The CDR3 nucleotides are TGTGCCAGCAGCTTAGATTCTACGTGGGAGCTGTTTTTT. Encoded protein: CASSLDSTWELFF.

This clone has only a few counts. The chain joins TRBV25-1 to TRBJ2-3, with D unclear. Trimming removed 0 bases from V and 0 bases from J, with 7 bases in between. This CDR3 is 15 amino acids long. Germline loops: CDR1 MGHDK, CDR2 SYGVNS. CDR3 nucleotide sequence: TGTGCCAGCAGTGAATATGTCGGTAGCACAGATACGCAGTATTTT. Its protein product is CASSEYVGSTDTQYF. The variable domain in full, with the rest retrieved from reference TRBV25-1 and TRBJ2-3, is EADIYQTPRYLVIGTGKKITLECSQTMGHDKMYWYQQDPGMELHLIHYSYGVNSTEKGDLSSESTVSRIRTEHFPLTLESARPSHTSQYLCASSEYVGSTDTQYFGPGTRLTVL.

This clone was picked up one time. The V and J genes are TRBV5-4 and TRBJ2-6, with D tentatively TRBD1 (6 bases). The CDR3 runs to 19 residues. Per the germline V gene, CDR1 is SGHNT and CDR2 is YYREEE (reference sequence). Trimming stripped 3 bases from V and 5 bases from J, with 24 bases between. The CDR3 spells CASSSTRPGRGFRANVLTF. The CDR3, as DNA: TGTGCCAGCAGCTCCACCCGCCCCGGCAGGGGATTTAGGGCCAACGTCCTGACTTTC. Full variable domain (remainder filled in from reference TRBV5-4 and TRBJ2-6): ETGVTQSPTHLIKTRGQQVTLRCSSQSGHNTVSWYQQALGQGPQFIFQYYREEENGRGNFPPRFSGLQFPNYSSELNVNALELDDSALYLCASSSTRPGRGFRANVLTFGAGSRLTVL.

The genes are TRBV4-1 and TRBJ1-6; 7 nucleotides match TRBD1. Germline-derived CDR1 and CDR2 are MGHRA and YSYEKL. V was clipped by 4 bases and J by 4 bases; unmatched bases: 10. The CDR3 is 17 amino acids. The CDR3 protein is CASSPTSGTEYNSPLHF. DNA for the CDR3: TGCGCCAGCAGCCCGACCTCCGGGACAGAATATAATTCACCCCTCCACTTT.

The rearrangement links TRBV16 to TRBJ2-6; no definite D call. The germline V gene has CDR1 KGHSY and CDR2 FQNENV. CDR3 length: 16 residues. The V and J ends lost 1 base and 0 bases respectively, with 7 bases between them. The CDR3 sequence: CASSQLTGSGANVLTF. DNA for the CDR3: TGTGCCAGCAGCCAATTGACGGGCTCTGGGGCCAACGTCCTGACTTTC.

The chain combines TRBV7-9 with TRBJ2-7; D possibly corresponds to TRBD2 (6 bases). With 3 bases removed from V and 4 bases from J, the gap between germline ends came to 13 bases. Germline CDR1 is SEHNR and CDR2 is FQNEAQ (reference sequence). This CDR3 is 14 amino acids long. CDR3 DNA sequence: TGTGCCAGCAGCTTCCGGGACTCCAATTACGAGCAGTACTTC. It is translated as CASSFRDSNYEQYF.

V gene TRBV10-1 combines with J gene TRBJ1-1, with D perhaps TRBD1 (6 bases). Trimming removed 3 bases from V and 6 bases from J, with 14 bases in between. The CDR3 length is 14 residues. Germline V gene lookup returns CDR1 WNHNN and CDR2 SYGVQD (reference sequence). Here the CDR3 reads CASSESGDMPEAFF. In nucleotides, the CDR3 is TGCGCCAGCAGTGAATCAGGGGATATGCCTGAAGCTTTCTTT.

The J gene is TRBJ1-1, the V gene TRBV11-2, with TRBD1 matching 9 bases. The CDR3 runs 14 residues. The germline V gene encodes CDR1 SGHAT and CDR2 FQNNGV. The V segment lost 6 bases and the J segment 2 bases; nucleotides outside the gene matches: 4. CDR3 DNA sequence: TGTGCCAGCAGAACAACAGGGGGCAACACTGAAGCTTTCTTT. Residues: CASRTTGGNTEAFF.

In its sample, this clone was seen once. V gene TRBV6-1 combines with J gene TRBJ2-5; D is unresolved. The CDR3 loop spans 13 amino acids. Trimming stripped 2 bases from V and 5 bases from J, with 9 bases between. The V gene's germline CDR1 is MNHNS and CDR2 SASEGT. The CDR3 reads CASSENLMETQYF. The CDR3 DNA sequence: TGTGCCAGCAGTGAAAACTTAATGGAGACCCAGTACTTC.

The CDR3 DNA reads as TGCAGTGCTAGTTCCGGTCCCTACGAGCAGTACTTC. Its protein is CSASSGPYEQYF. The J gene is TRBJ2-7, the V gene TRBV20-1, with unresolved D. Trimming pared 3 bases from V and 2 bases from J, leaving 8 bases between. From germline, CDR1 is DFQATT and CDR2 SNEGSKA (reference sequence). The CDR3 has 12 residues.

The chain has TRBV12-3 or TRBV12-4 and TRBJ2-7, with a possible D match to TRBD2 (6 bases). The CDR3 contains 13 residues. V was trimmed by 4 bases and J by 0 bases, leaving 7 bases between them. The CDR3 sequence: CASSWRASYEQYF. CDR3 nucleotide sequence: TGTGCCAGCAGTTGGAGGGCCTCCTACGAGCAGTACTTC.

V and J are TRBV5-1 and TRBJ2-2; perhaps TRBD2 as D (6 bases). The V gene's germline CDR1 is SGHRS and CDR2 YFSETQ. V gave up 0 bases and J gave up 5 bases, with 17 bases separating them. The CDR3 is 17 amino acids. The CDR3, as DNA: TGCGCCAGCAGCTTGGCGATCGACTACCGGGGGACCGGGGAGCTGTTTTTT. This gives the protein CASSLAIDYRGTGELFF.

This clone showed up just once. The CDR3 loop reads CASSYTDRTNGYTF. Here the CDR3 DNA reads TGTGCCAGCAGTTACACTGACAGAACTAATGGCTACACCTTC. V and J are TRBV6-6 and TRBJ1-2; D might be TRBD1 (5 bases). The CDR3 length is 14 residues. Trimming pared 2 bases from V and 6 bases from J, leaving 13 bases between. CDR1 and CDR2 (germline): MNHNY, SVGAGI (reference sequence).

V gene TRBV6-5 combines with J gene TRBJ2-1; no clear D gene. V lost 7 bases and J 0 bases, leaving 13 bases between the germline ends. This CDR3 has 15 residues. Germline lookup yields CDR1 MNHEY and CDR2 SVGAGI. CDR3 DNA sequence: TGTGCCAGCATAGGCCCGAGGAGCTCCTACAATGAGCAGTTCTTC. It is translated as CASIGPRSSYNEQFF.

The chain recombines TRBV10-3 with TRBJ2-7, with a weak D call TRBD1 (6 bases). CDR3 length: 14 amino acids. CDR1 and CDR2 from the germline V gene are ENHRY and SYGVKD. Trimming stripped 5 bases from V and 1 base from J, with 12 bases between. CDR3 nucleotide sequence: TGTGCCATCAGTAGGACAGAGCCTTCCTACGAGCAGTACTTC. Encoded protein: CAISRTEPSYEQYF.

This sequence joins TRBV4-1 and TRBJ2-1; 9 bases fit TRBD2. CDR1 MGHRA and CDR2 YSYEKL come from the germline V gene. V trimming: 1 base; J trimming: 8 bases; junction bases outside the gene matches: 6. The CDR3 extends over 15 amino acids. CDR3: CASSQGVAGDYEQFF. CDR3 sequence (DNA): TGCGCCAGCAGCCAAGGAGTAGCGGGGGATTATGAGCAGTTCTTC.

The chain combines TRBV29-1 with TRBJ1-1; the D is unclear. Germline CDR1 reads SQVTM; CDR2 reads ANQGSEA. The CDR3 covers 13 residues. V was clipped by 5 bases and J by 0 bases, with 10 bases between them. The CDR3 bases are TGCAGCGTTTCACGGGATTTGAACACTGAAGCTTTCTTT. This translates into CSVSRDLNTEAFF.

The chain recombines TRBV6-1 with TRBJ2-7; 7 nucleotides agree with TRBD1. CDR1 MNHNS and CDR2 SASEGT come from the germline V gene. The CDR3 consists of 14 residues. The ends lost 1 base at V and 2 bases at J; junction bases unmatched: 2. CDR3 residues: CASSEEGQTYEQYF. The DNA of the CDR3 is TGTGCCAGCAGTGAAGAGGGACAGACCTACGAGCAGTACTTC.

The chain links TRBV19 to TRBJ1-2, with 7 bases identical to TRBD1. After removal of 4 bases from V and 8 bases from J, the junction contained 4 bases not matched to a gene. The CDR3 sequence is 12 residues long. The V gene's germline CDR1 is LNHDA and CDR2 SQIVND (reference sequence). In DNA, the CDR3 is TGTGCCAGTAGTAACGAGGGGGCCGGCTACACCTTC. Translated: CASSNEGAGYTF.